The rows below give T cell receptor beta chains drawn from one sample of a study of Graves' ophthalmopathy and Graves' hyperthyroidism. TCRdb independently ran MiXCR on the multiplex PCR reads; one entry per CDR3 protein. The table shows 600,000 to 650,000 distinct CDR3 sequences, with roughly 20% occurring only once. The specimen sequenced was peripheral blood. These receptors originate from a woman between 18 and 29 years old with stable Graves' hyperthyroidism. Some clones in this sample may be carry-over from other donors' samples. Each CDR3 is given with its conserved first and last residue. The order of the fields is J gene, clone size, V gene, CDR3 protein. Clone size appears in some rows only: once, few, many, or a class for an expanded clone.

J gene: TRBJ1-2
clone size: -
V gene: TRBV24-1
CDR3 protein: CATSDSGGPVGYTF

J gene: TRBJ2-7
clone size: few
V gene: TRBV5-1
CDR3 protein: CASSLSQRGYEQYF

J gene: TRBJ1-1
clone size: -
V gene: TRBV11-1
CDR3 protein: CASSLGWWTEAFF

J gene: TRBJ2-4
clone size: many
V gene: TRBV12-3/TRBV12-4
CDR3 protein: CASSPSRRLNIQYF

J gene: TRBJ2-5
clone size: few
V gene: TRBV20-1
CDR3 protein: CSALEKRGRETQYF

J gene: TRBJ2-5
clone size: -
V gene: TRBV7-9
CDR3 protein: CASRLGETEAETQYF

J gene: TRBJ2-5
clone size: -
V gene: TRBV4-1
CDR3 protein: CASSRQGSLNQETQYF

J gene: TRBJ2-7
clone size: many
V gene: TRBV4-2
CDR3 protein: CASSQSQGQTAYEQYF

J gene: TRBJ1-3
clone size: -
V gene: TRBV6-1
CDR3 protein: CASSPSLSGGNTIYF

J gene: TRBJ1-5
clone size: many
V gene: TRBV11-2
CDR3 protein: CASSLLGQGGIGHQPQHF

J gene: TRBJ2-5
clone size: many
V gene: TRBV6-2/TRBV6-3
CDR3 protein: CASSYSRTGKETQYF

J gene: TRBJ2-5
clone size: once
V gene: TRBV10-3
CDR3 protein: CAISQSGSRETQYF

J gene: TRBJ2-7
clone size: few
V gene: TRBV3-1
CDR3 protein: CASSQVGSGVYEQYF

J gene: TRBJ1-5
clone size: few
V gene: TRBV6-1
CDR3 protein: CASSEEGGPQPQHF

J gene: TRBJ1-2
clone size: -
V gene: TRBV6-1
CDR3 protein: CASFRDRAEGYTF